This T cell receptor (beta chain) comes out of a study of response to subunit inactivated influenza vaccine. Study-wide findings and caveats: Seasonal influenza vaccination, on each occasion, was suggested by the authors to recruit few new T cells.

Notes on this clonotype: Antigen specificity is unknown.

TCRdb reprocessed the RT-PCR reads via MiXCR and lists one record per CDR3 protein. Of around 480,000 distinct CDR3 sequences detected, 10% to 11% appear once; the ten largest clones hold approximately 12%. This clonotype was obtained from a man aged 45-60 years who received an inactivated influenza vaccine. The sequencing here drew on PBMCs from blood, taken 40 to 50 days after vaccination.

The CDR3 nucleotides read TGCAGCGTTGGGGCAACGGGCTATGGCTACACCTTC. Amino acids: CSVGATGYGYTF. The genes are TRBV29-1 and TRBJ1-2; D not resolved. This CDR3 spans 12 amino acids. Germline CDR1 SQVTM, CDR2 ANQGSEA. Trimming pared 4 bases from V and 4 bases from J, leaving 10 bases between.